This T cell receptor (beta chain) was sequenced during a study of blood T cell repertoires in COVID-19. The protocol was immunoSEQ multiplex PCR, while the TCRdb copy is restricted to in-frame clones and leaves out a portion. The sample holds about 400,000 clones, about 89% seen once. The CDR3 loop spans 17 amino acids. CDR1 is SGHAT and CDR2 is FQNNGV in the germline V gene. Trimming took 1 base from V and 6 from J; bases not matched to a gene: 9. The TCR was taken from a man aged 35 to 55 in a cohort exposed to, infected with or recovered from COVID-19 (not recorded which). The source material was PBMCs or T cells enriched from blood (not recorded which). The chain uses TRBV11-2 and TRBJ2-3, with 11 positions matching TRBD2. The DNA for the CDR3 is TGTGCCAGCAGCTTAGGCCTAGCGGGAGGCGGGTGGGATACGCAGTATTTT. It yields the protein CASSLGLAGGGWDTQYF.